The next 12 T cell receptor beta chains were all read from a single sample in a study of T cells in Graves' hyperthyroidism and ophthalmopathy. The source material, RNA transcripts, was used to amplify TCR beta CDR3 regions. During a first-round RT-PCR of the TCR CDR3, the HTBI primer set was used. TCRdb re-called the multiplex PCR reads through MiXCR, storing one row per CDR3 protein. The profile shows 490,000 or so distinct CDR3 sequences, around 15% of them singletons. Sample: blood. The source of these receptors is a woman in her 30s with Graves' ophthalmopathy.

This clonotype occurred a few times. The chain has TRBV7-2 and TRBJ1-1; D unclear. The V and J ends lost 5 bases and 10 bases respectively, with 23 bases between them. Germline assignment: CDR1 SGHTA and CDR2 FQGNSA. The CDR3 is 15 residues long. The CDR3 bases are TGTGCCAGCAGCCTGTCCCCGACCACCCCAGCGGGAGCTTTCTTT. It translates to CASSLSPTTPAGAFF.

This clonotype was seen a few times. This rearrangement joins TRBV27 to TRBJ2-1, with D uncertain. The V and J ends lost 5 bases and 5 bases respectively, with 10 bases between them. Germline V gives CDR1 MNHEY, CDR2 SMNVEV (reference sequence). This CDR3 region has 13 residues. CDR3 sequence (DNA): TGTGCCAGCAGTCTCATCTTGGACAATGAGCAGTTCTTC. It encodes CASSLILDNEQFF.

This clonotype has just a few counts. The chain combines TRBV9 with TRBJ1-5; the D gene is possibly TRBD1 (6 bases). The CDR3 length is 16 residues. V lost 3 bases, J lost 0 bases, and 13 bases lay in between. Germline V lookup: CDR1 SGDLS, CDR2 YYNGEE. The CDR3 reads CASSDSDSDSNQPQHF. Written as DNA, the CDR3 is TGTGCCAGCAGCGACTCGGACAGTGATAGCAATCAGCCCCAGCATTTT.

The chain recombines TRBV6-5 with TRBJ2-7; D gene uncertain. Germline lookup yields CDR1 MNHEY and CDR2 SVGAGI. Trimming removed 1 base at V and 0 bases at J, with 4 bases between. The CDR3 has 13 amino acids. The CDR3 reads CASSYYNSYEQYF. In DNA, the CDR3 is TGTGCCAGCAGTTACTACAACTCCTACGAGCAGTACTTC.

This clonotype turned up a few times. The chain combines TRBV4-1 with TRBJ2-5; perhaps TRBD1 as D (5 bases). Trimming left V 2 bases short and J 1 base short, with 11 bases between. The germline CDR1 and CDR2 sequences are MGHRA and YSYEKL. The CDR3 contains 15 residues. Written as DNA, the CDR3 is TGCGCCAGCAGCCAACCGACAGCCCTCCAAGAGACCCAGTACTTC. Amino acid sequence: CASSQPTALQETQYF.

This clonotype was found many times. The chain has TRBV28 and TRBJ1-1, with TRBD1 as a possible D gene (6 bases). The CDR3 has 16 amino acids. Trimming shortened V by 8 bases and J by 5 bases, and 24 bases separated the two germline ends. Germline V gene data show CDR1 as MDHEN and CDR2 as SYDVKM. The CDR3 DNA reads as TGTGCCAGCGAGAGGGTAGTCCCAGGGGCGAGGACTGAAGCTTTCTTT. Translation gives CASERVVPGARTEAFF.

This clonotype was counted between two and nine times. The chain couples TRBV30 to TRBJ2-1; no clear D gene. The CDR3 runs to 11 residues. The V end lost 1 base, the J end lost 8 bases, and 6 bases lay between the germline ends. Germline V lookup: CDR1 GTSNPN, CDR2 SVGIG (reference sequence). DNA for the CDR3: TGTGCCTGGAGTGCAGGACATGAGCAGTTCTTC. Translated: CAWSAGHEQFF.

This clonotype was seen only a few times. The CDR3, as DNA: TGCGCCAGCAGCCAAGAACTACTACGAGATACGCAGTATTTT. Protein product: CASSQELLRDTQYF. The chain recombines TRBV4-1 with TRBJ2-3; D unclear. V was pared by 0 bases and J by 5 bases, with 9 bases between. This CDR3 contains 14 residues. Germline assignment: CDR1 MGHRA and CDR2 YSYEKL.

This clonotype was counted at least ten times. The J gene is TRBJ1-6, the V gene TRBV3-1, with D possibly matching TRBD1 (6 bases). Trimming removed 3 bases at V and 9 bases at J, with 15 bases between. The CDR3 is made up of 15 amino acids. Germline CDR1 reads LGHDT; CDR2 reads YNNKEL (reference sequence). The CDR3 here is CASSQGARTGSPLHF. As DNA, the CDR3 is TGTGCCAGCAGCCAGGGGGCTCGGACGGGTTCACCCCTCCACTTT.

This clonotype was counted many times. This chain connects TRBV20-1 to TRBJ2-7; 9 positions match TRBD2. The V gene's germline CDR1 is DFQATT and CDR2 SNEGSKA (reference sequence). The CDR3 has 14 amino acids. V lost 4 bases to trimming and J lost 0 bases; unmatched junction nucleotides: 4. This CDR3 is CSATVSGSSYEQYF. CDR3 bases: TGCAGTGCTACCGTTAGCGGGAGCTCCTACGAGCAGTACTTC.

This clonotype occurred many times. The chain links TRBV7-2 to TRBJ2-7, with D unclear. This CDR3 comprises 13 residues. Germline lookup yields CDR1 SGHTA and CDR2 FQGNSA. V lost 1 base to trimming and J lost 2 bases, with 6 bases between them. In DNA, the CDR3 is TGTGCCAGCAGCTTAGAACGGACCTACGAGCAGTACTTC. As protein: CASSLERTYEQYF.

This clonotype was counted between two and nine times. The chain joins TRBV12-3 or TRBV12-4 to TRBJ2-7; 8 nucleotides agree with TRBD1. The CDR3 contains 16 residues. J gave up 2 bases and V 5 bases, and 11 bases lay outside the gene matches. The CDR3 coding sequence is TGTGCCAGCAGTGAGGAGCAGGGGGCTGTTACCTACGAGCAGTACTTC. Translation: CASSEEQGAVTYEQYF.